The entry below describes one TCR beta chain. Its antigen is unknown. Included hyperthyroidism patients were aged 18 to 65 and newly diagnosed (under 2 months' duration). This record comes from a study of Graves' ophthalmopathy and Graves' hyperthyroidism. Study outcomes and limitations: Among expanded thyroid clonotypes above 0.001 frequency, most also occurred in blood. Predictions made by the model for ophthalmopathy progression reached 70.59% sensitivity and approximately 72% specificity. Sensitivity of 85% to 90% and specificity of about 81% were achieved when a 13-signature model separated ophthalmopathy from stable hyperthyroidism.

TCR beta CDR3 regions were amplified from RNA transcripts. HTBI primers were employed in first-round RT-PCR, then a second-round multiplex PCR followed. Each CDR3 protein gets one entry after TCRdb re-called the multiplex PCR reads with MiXCR. This repertoire shows about 1.2 million distinct CDR3 sequences, about 35% found once; its top ten account for around 10%. Trimming pared 2 bases from V and 7 bases from J, leaving 11 bases between. This CDR3 is 13 amino acids long. Per germline, CDR1 SGHTA and CDR2 FQGTGA. The chain couples TRBV7-3 to TRBJ2-5, with a possible D match to TRBD2 (6 bases). Sequenced material: peripheral blood or thyroid tissue (not recorded which). The TCR comes from an adult man with Graves' hyperthyroidism. This CDR3 reads CASSLYGSMTQYF. In nucleotides, the CDR3 is TGTGCCAGCAGCTTATACGGGAGTATGACCCAGTACTTC.